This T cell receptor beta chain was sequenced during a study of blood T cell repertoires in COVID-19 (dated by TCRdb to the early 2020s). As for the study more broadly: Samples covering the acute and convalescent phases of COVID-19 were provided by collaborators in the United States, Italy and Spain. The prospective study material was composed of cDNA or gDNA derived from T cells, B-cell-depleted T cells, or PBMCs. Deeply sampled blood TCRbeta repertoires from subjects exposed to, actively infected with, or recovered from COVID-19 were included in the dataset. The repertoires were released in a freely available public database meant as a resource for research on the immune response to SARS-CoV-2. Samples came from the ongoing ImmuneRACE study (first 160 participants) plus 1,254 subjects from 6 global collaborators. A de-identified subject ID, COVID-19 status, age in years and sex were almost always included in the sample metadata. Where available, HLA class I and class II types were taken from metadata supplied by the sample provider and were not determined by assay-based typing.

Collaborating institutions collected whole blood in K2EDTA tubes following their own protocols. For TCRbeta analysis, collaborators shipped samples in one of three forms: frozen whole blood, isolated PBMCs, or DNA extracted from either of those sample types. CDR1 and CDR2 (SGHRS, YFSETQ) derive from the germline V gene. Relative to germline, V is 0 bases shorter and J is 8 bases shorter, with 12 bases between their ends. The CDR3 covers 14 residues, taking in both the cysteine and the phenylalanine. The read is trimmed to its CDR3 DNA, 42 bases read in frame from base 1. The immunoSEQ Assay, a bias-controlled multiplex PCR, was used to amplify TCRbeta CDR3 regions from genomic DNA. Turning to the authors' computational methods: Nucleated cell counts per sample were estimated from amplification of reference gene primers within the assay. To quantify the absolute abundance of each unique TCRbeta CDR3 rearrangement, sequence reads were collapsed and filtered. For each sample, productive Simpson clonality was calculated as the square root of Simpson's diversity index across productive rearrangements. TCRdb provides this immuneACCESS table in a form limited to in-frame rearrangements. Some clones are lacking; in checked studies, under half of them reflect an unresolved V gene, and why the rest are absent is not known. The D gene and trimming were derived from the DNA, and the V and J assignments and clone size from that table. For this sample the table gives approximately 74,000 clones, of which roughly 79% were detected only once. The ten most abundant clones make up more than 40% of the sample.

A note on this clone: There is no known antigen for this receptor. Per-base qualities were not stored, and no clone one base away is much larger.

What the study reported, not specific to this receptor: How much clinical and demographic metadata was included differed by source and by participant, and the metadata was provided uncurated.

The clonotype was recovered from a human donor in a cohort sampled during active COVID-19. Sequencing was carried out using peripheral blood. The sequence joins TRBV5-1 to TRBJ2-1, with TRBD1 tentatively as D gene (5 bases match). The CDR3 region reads CASSLVQGRDEQFF. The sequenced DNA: TGCGCCAGCAGCTTGGTTCAGGGTAGGGATGAGCAGTTCTTC.